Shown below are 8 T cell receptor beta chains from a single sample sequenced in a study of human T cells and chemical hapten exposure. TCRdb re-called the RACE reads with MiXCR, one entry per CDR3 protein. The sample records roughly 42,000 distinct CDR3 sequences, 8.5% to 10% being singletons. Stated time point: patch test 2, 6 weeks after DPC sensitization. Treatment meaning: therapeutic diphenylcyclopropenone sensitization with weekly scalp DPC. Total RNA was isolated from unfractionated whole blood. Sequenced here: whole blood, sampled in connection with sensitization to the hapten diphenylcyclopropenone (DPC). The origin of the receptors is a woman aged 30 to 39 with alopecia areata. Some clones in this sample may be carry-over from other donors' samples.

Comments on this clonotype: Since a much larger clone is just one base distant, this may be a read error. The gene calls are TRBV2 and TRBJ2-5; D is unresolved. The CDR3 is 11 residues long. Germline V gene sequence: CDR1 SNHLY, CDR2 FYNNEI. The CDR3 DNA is TGTGCCAGCAATGGCTTAGAGACCAAGTACTTC. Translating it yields CASNGLETKYF.

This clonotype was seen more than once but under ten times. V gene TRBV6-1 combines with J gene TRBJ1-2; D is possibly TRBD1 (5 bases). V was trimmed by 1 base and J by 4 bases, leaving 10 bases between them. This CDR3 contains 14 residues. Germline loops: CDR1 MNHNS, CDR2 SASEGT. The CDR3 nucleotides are TGTGCCAGCAGTGAAGAACCGACAGTCTATGGCTACACCTTC. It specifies CASSEEPTVYGYTF.

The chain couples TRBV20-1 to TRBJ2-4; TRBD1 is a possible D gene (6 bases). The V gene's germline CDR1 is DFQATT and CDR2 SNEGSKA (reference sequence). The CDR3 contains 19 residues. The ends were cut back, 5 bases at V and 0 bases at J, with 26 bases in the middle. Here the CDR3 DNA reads TGCAGTGCTGGTAGCCCGGGACACCCAGATCCAACAGCCAAAAACATTCAGTACTTC. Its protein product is CSAGSPGHPDPTAKNIQYF.

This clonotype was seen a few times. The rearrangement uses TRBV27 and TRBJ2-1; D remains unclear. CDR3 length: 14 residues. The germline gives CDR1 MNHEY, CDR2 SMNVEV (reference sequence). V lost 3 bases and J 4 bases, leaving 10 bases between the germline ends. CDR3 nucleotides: TGTGCCAGCAGTTTTTGGCAGGAATACAATGAGCAGTTCTTC. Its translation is CASSFWQEYNEQFF.

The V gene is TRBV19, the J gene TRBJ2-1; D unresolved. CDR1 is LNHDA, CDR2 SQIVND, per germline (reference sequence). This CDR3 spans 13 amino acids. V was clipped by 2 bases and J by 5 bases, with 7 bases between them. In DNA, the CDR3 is TGTGCCAGTAGTATAATTGACAACAATGAGCAGTTCTTC. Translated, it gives CASSIIDNNEQFF. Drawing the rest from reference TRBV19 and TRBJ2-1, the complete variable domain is DGGITQSPKYLFRKEGQNVTLSCEQNLNHDAMYWYRQDPGQGLRLIYYSQIVNDFQKGDIAEGYSVSREKKESFPLTVTSAQKNPTAFYLCASSIIDNNEQFFGPGTRLTVL.

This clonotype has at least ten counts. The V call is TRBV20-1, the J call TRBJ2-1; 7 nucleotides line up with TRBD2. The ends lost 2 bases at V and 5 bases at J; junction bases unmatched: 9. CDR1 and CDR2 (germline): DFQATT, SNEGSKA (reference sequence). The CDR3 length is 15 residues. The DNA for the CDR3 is TGCAGTGCTAGACCCGGGGCGGGGGTGAACAATGAGCAGTTCTTC. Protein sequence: CSARPGAGVNNEQFF.

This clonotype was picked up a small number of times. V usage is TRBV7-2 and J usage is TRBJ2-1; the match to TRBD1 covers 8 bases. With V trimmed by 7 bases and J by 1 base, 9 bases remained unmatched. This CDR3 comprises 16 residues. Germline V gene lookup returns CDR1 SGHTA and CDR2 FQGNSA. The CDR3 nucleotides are TGTGCCAGCACGGAATCAGGGGGCGGGTCCTACAATGAGCAGTTCTTC. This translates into CASTESGGGSYNEQFF.

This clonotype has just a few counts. The CDR3 loop is CASSAGQGVKETQYF. For the CDR3, the DNA is TGTGCCAGCAGTGCGGGACAGGGGGTTAAAGAGACCCAGTACTTC. The V gene is TRBV28, the J gene TRBJ2-5, with TRBD1 identical over 11 bases. The V gene's germline CDR1 is MDHEN and CDR2 SYDVKM. V lost 5 bases and J lost 3; bases outside the gene matches: 5. CDR3 length: 15 amino acids.